The entry below describes one T cell receptor (beta chain). The antigen remains unidentified. This sample was taken from a study of T cells in Graves' hyperthyroidism and ophthalmopathy. For the study at large: Prior to any treatment, at the point of initial diagnosis, peripheral blood was collected. Notes on the study in general: Within blood appeared most thyroid clonotypes that had expanded above 0.001.

Isolation of PBMCs was performed on 8.5 to 10 ml fresh peripheral blood. Losses at the gene ends were 8 bases for V and 4 bases for J; bases not matched to a gene: 10. Germline V gene lookup returns CDR1 KGHSH and CDR2 LQKENI. The CDR3 is made up of 16 amino acids. It was RNA transcripts that yielded the amplified TCR beta CDR3 regions. When the TCR CDR3 underwent first-round RT-PCR, the HTBI primer set was used. One entry per CDR3 protein, called by TCRdb with MiXCR from the multiplex PCR reads. This table holds roughly 550,000 distinct CDR3 sequences, approximately 16% found once. J is TRBJ2-1 and V is TRBV18, with 11 bases fitting TRBD2. The sequencing sample was made of blood. This clonotype was sampled from a young woman with Graves' ophthalmopathy. The DNA of the CDR3 is TGTGCCAGCAGCCTATTTAGCGGGAGGGGGTACAATGAGCAGTTCTTC. It translates to CASSLFSGRGYNEQFF. The full variable domain, in which reference TRBV18 and TRBJ2-1 provide the parts outside the CDR3, is NAGVMQNPRHLVRRRGQEARLRCSPMKGHSHVYWYRQLPEEGLKFMVYLQKENIIDESGMPKERFSAEFPKEGPSILRIQQVVRGDSAAYFCASSLFSGRGYNEQFFGPGTRLTVL.